The TCR beta chain described here comes from a study of T-cell reconstitution after alpha-beta-depleted transplantation in children. Study-level points and caveats: There were some patients whose high TCRbeta diversity at day 60 came from surviving recipient T cells and thymic progenitors. Reportedly, only several hundred clones from non-depleted graft cells drove alpha-beta T-cell counts at about two months. Fresh T-cell production supplied most of the T-cell counts and diversity seen one year after transplant.

Germline values: CDR1 SGHVS, CDR2 FQNEAQ. The length of the CDR3 is 13 residues. Trimming took off 5 bases at V and 6 bases at J, with 13 bases between the two ends. The authors prepared the TCRbeta library with unique molecular identifiers. TCRdb used MiXCR to reprocess the PCR reads, holding one entry per CDR3 protein. The sample yields 600,000 to 800,000 distinct CDR3 sequences, approximately 14% seen once. In its sample, this clonotype was seen a few times. What it binds is not known. Specimen: PBMCs, collected before TCRalphabeta/CD19-depleted stem cell transplant. The chain has TRBV7-8 and TRBJ2-5, with D possibly TRBD1 on 6 matching bases. The sequence came from a girl aged 2-10 years with congenital amegakaryocytic thrombocytopenia, due to receive a stem cell transplant. CDR3 region: CASSPLQGQTQYF. CDR3 DNA: TGTGCCAGCAGCCCTCTACAGGGCCAGACCCAGTACTTC.